Listed below are T cell receptor beta chains from one sample, sequenced in a study of T cell responses to AZD1222 COVID-19 vaccine. Profiling relied on immunoSEQ multiplex PCR, and the TCRdb table lists in-frame clones only, not all of them. The data show 30,000 to 35,000 clones, about 80% seen once. The starting material was peripheral blood, obtained 28 days after the second AZD1222 dose. These receptors were taken from an adult who received the AZD1222 COVID-19 vaccine. CDR3s include the opening cysteine and the closing phenylalanine or tryptophan.

v_gene: TRBV5-1
j_gene: TRBJ1-4
CDR3aa: CASSWGQGGPNEKLFF

v_gene: TRBV19
j_gene: TRBJ1-1
CDR3aa: CASTLGQDNTEAFF

v_gene: TRBV11-3
j_gene: TRBJ2-3
CDR3aa: CASSLAPGAGLDTQYF

v_gene: TRBV2
j_gene: TRBJ2-1
CDR3aa: CANYVQGSSYNEQFF

v_gene: TRBV29-1
j_gene: TRBJ2-3
CDR3aa: CSSLDRVTDTQYF

v_gene: TRBV18
j_gene: TRBJ2-3
CDR3aa: CASSPPATDTQYF

v_gene: TRBV11-2
j_gene: TRBJ2-3
CDR3aa: CASSSPASGIHFTDTQYF

v_gene: TRBV19
j_gene: TRBJ2-1
CDR3aa: CASSPTTSGGPWNEQFF

v_gene: TRBV6-4
j_gene: TRBJ1-1
CDR3aa: CASSAESNTEAFF

v_gene: TRBV18
j_gene: TRBJ1-4
CDR3aa: CASSPWAGGVNEKLFF

v_gene: TRBV7-2
j_gene: TRBJ1-2
CDR3aa: CASSLDRSGWGYTF

v_gene: TRBV30
j_gene: TRBJ2-2
CDR3aa: CAWSPRLAGELFF

v_gene: TRBV9
j_gene: TRBJ2-2
CDR3aa: CASSAPGELFF

v_gene: TRBV24-1
j_gene: TRBJ1-2
CDR3aa: CATSDKGAYGYTF

v_gene: TRBV5-1
j_gene: TRBJ1-6
CDR3aa: CASSPGQGLGSPLHF

v_gene: TRBV9
j_gene: TRBJ1-3
CDR3aa: CASSPTTGAGGNTIYF

v_gene: TRBV6-1
j_gene: TRBJ2-5
CDR3aa: CASSKGTGLAVYQETQYF

v_gene: TRBV4-1
j_gene: TRBJ2-4
CDR3aa: CASSQGGAAKNIQYF

v_gene: TRBV5-1
j_gene: TRBJ1-1
CDR3aa: CASSLVTGATEAFF

v_gene: TRBV5-1
j_gene: TRBJ2-4
CDR3aa: CASSSGALQYF

v_gene: TRBV5-1
j_gene: TRBJ2-3
CDR3aa: CASSLGGTIKADTQYF

v_gene: TRBV6-5
j_gene: TRBJ1-6
CDR3aa: CASSYTPGQSNSPLHF

v_gene: TRBV9
j_gene: TRBJ2-5
CDR3aa: CASSAFQGRGETQYF

v_gene: TRBV9
j_gene: TRBJ2-6
CDR3aa: CASSSVYRAGANVLTF

v_gene: TRBV5-1
j_gene: TRBJ1-1
CDR3aa: CASSLTGSGNTEAFF

v_gene: TRBV9
j_gene: TRBJ2-1
CDR3aa: CASSVQGNEQFF

v_gene: TRBV5-1
j_gene: TRBJ2-1
CDR3aa: CASSKDSPTYNEQFF

v_gene: TRBV6-5
j_gene: TRBJ2-1
CDR3aa: CASRKPGQGYNEQFF

v_gene: TRBV11-2
j_gene: TRBJ2-1
CDR3aa: CASSLEIGTEFF

v_gene: TRBV18
j_gene: TRBJ1-1
CDR3aa: CASSPQAAEQQRAF

v_gene: TRBV19
j_gene: TRBJ2-1
CDR3aa: CASSIDPGQAVIYEQFF

v_gene: TRBV6-2/TRBV6-3
j_gene: TRBJ2-3
CDR3aa: CASSYGGSTDTQYF

v_gene: TRBV19
j_gene: TRBJ1-1
CDR3aa: CASSIGGQSEAFF

v_gene: TRBV24-1
j_gene: TRBJ2-1
CDR3aa: CATSEAGTSGYNEQFF

v_gene: TRBV5-6
j_gene: TRBJ2-3
CDR3aa: CASSFRPSGSTDTQYF

v_gene: TRBV2
j_gene: TRBJ2-5
CDR3aa: CASSGGSGGGEQETQYF

v_gene: TRBV5-6
j_gene: TRBJ1-1
CDR3aa: CASSLRYSNTEAFF

v_gene: TRBV5-1
j_gene: TRBJ2-3
CDR3aa: CASSPGQVTDTQYF

v_gene: TRBV5-1
j_gene: TRBJ2-5
CDR3aa: CASSSRGLQETQYF

v_gene: TRBV5-1
j_gene: TRBJ2-7
CDR3aa: CASSPTTHSSYEQYF

v_gene: TRBV19
j_gene: TRBJ1-1
CDR3aa: CASAVTGRAFF

v_gene: TRBV6-6
j_gene: TRBJ2-1
CDR3aa: CASSDRAYNEQFF

v_gene: TRBV19
j_gene: TRBJ1-4
CDR3aa: CASSTWGQGPEKLFF

v_gene: TRBV7-2
j_gene: TRBJ2-3
CDR3aa: CASSLVGGQADTQYF

v_gene: TRBV19
j_gene: TRBJ1-1
CDR3aa: CASSIEIGSRAEAFF

v_gene: TRBV9
j_gene: TRBJ2-1
CDR3aa: CASSVSGRSSYNEQFF

v_gene: TRBV29-1
j_gene: TRBJ2-1
CDR3aa: CSVARGSGGKNEQFF

v_gene: TRBV6-5
j_gene: TRBJ1-5
CDR3aa: CASRDSFPHNQPQHF

v_gene: TRBV5-1
j_gene: TRBJ2-5
CDR3aa: CASSLAGGLQETQYF